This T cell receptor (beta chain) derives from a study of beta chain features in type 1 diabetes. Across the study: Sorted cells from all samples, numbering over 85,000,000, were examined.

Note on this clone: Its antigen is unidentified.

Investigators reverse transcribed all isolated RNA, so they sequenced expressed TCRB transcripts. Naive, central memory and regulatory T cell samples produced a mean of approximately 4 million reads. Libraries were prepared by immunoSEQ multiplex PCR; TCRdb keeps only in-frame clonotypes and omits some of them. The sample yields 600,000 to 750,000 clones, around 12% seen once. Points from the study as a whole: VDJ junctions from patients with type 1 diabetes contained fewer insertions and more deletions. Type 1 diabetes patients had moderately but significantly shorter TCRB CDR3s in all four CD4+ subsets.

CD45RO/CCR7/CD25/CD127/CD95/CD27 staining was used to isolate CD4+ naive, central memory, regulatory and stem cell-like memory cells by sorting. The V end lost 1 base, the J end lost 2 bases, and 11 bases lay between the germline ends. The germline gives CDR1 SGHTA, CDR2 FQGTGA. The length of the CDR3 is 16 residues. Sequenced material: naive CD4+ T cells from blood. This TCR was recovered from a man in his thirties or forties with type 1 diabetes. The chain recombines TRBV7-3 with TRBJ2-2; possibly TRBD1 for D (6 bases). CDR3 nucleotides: TGTGCCAGCAGCTTAATGGGCAGGGGTAACACCGGGGAGCTGTTTTTT. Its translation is CASSLMGRGNTGELFF.